The TCR beta chain under discussion was sequenced for a study of cytomegalovirus exposure and HLA in healthy donors. Study-wide results and caveats: Cytomegalovirus status was reportedly diagnosed by the classifier with high specificity and sensitivity. 150 to 200 TCR beta chains were listed as cytomegalovirus-associated.

TCRdb keeps only in-frame clones here, not all; method: immunoSEQ multiplex PCR. This repertoire shows roughly 130,000 clones, about 83% found once; its top ten account for more than 1.4%. As to this clone: What it binds is unknown.

Germline lookup yields CDR1 MNHEY and CDR2 SVGAGI. The V gene lost 8 bases and the J gene lost 8 bases, with 12 bases spanning the gap. This CDR3 is built from 12 residues. Sequencing input: PBMCs. This TCR was sampled from a woman under 40 in good health and CMV-seronegative. The V call is TRBV6-5, the J call TRBJ2-2; no firm D call. In DNA, the CDR3 is TGTGCCAGCGGTATGAGTCGGGGGGAGCTGTTTTTT. Amino acids: CASGMSRGELFF.